The TCR beta chain described here comes from a study of blood T cell repertoires in COVID-19 (dated by TCRdb to 2020 to 2022). In the study overall: The collaborator samples originated in the United States, Italy and Spain and spanned the acute and convalescent phases of COVID-19. Where available, HLA class I and class II types were taken from metadata supplied by the sample provider and were not determined by assay-based typing. The repertoires were made available in a free public database intended to serve as a resource for research on the immune response to SARS-CoV-2. The dataset comprised deeply sampled blood TCRbeta repertoires from subjects exposed to, actively infected with, or recovered from COVID-19. The material from the prospective study consisted of cDNA or gDNA derived from T cells, B-cell-depleted T cells, or PBMCs. Sample metadata almost always included a de-identified subject ID, COVID-19 status, age in years and sex. Samples came from the ongoing ImmuneRACE study (first 160 participants) plus 1,254 subjects from 6 global collaborators. Paper-wide results and their limitations: The quantity of clinical and demographic metadata differed by source and by participant and was supplied without curation.

The germline V gene provides CDR1 SGHVS and CDR2 FQNEAQ. Trimming removed 1 base from V and 5 bases from J, leaving 9 bases between the germline ends. From the cysteine through the valine, the CDR3 covers 13 amino acids. The read is trimmed to its CDR3 DNA, 39 bases read in frame from base 1. TCRbeta CDR3 regions were amplified from genomic DNA by means of the immunoSEQ Assay, a bias-controlled multiplex PCR. The authors' analysis ran thus. Within the assay, amplification of reference gene primers was used to estimate how many nucleated cells each sample contained. Sequence reads were collapsed and filtered to measure the absolute abundance of every unique TCRbeta CDR3 rearrangement. For each sample, productive Simpson clonality was calculated as the square root of Simpson's diversity index across productive rearrangements. The clones in this table, taken by TCRdb from immuneACCESS, are in-frame only. Not every clone is retained; where verified, under half of the shortfall comes from an unresolved V gene, and the cause of the rest is unknown. The V and J calls and clone size were taken over from that table, and D and trimming were inferred from the DNA. This sample is represented by roughly 210,000 clones; less than 90% of them were singletons. The top ten clones comprise roughly a tenth of the sample.

In Seattle, one collaborating source enrolled patients while the infection was active and tracked those patients longitudinally over the course of disease. Collaborating institutions collected whole blood in K2EDTA tubes following their own protocols. Collaborator samples were shipped for TCRbeta analysis as frozen whole blood, isolated PBMCs, or DNA extracted from either sample type. To note about this clone: What this receptor recognizes is not known. No base-level quality is on record; no much larger clone is a single base apart.

The chain joins TRBV7-8 to TRBJ2-7; the D gene is perhaps TRBD1, on 5 matching bases. This receptor was taken from a woman older than 75 with COVID-19, enrolled during active disease. Material for sequencing was peripheral blood. The bases read TGTGCCAGCAGCTTAGAGGGGAAGGACGAGCAGTACGTC. Its product reads: CASSLEGKDEQYV.